Each of the 28 T cell receptor beta chains below was sequenced from the same sample in a study of beta chain features in type 1 diabetes. The isolated RNA, all of it, was reverse transcribed, so expressed TCRB transcripts were what got sequenced. Repertoires were generated with immunoSEQ multiplex PCR, while TCRdb's copy carries only in-frame clones and drops some. Of 310,000 or so clones in the sample, approximately 10% are singletons; the top ten hold roughly 1%. These receptors are not linked to any known antigen. Study-level results: Shorter TCRB CDR3s, moderately but significantly so, marked every one of the four CD4+ subsets in Type 1 diabetes patients.

Sequences were obtained from central memory CD4+ T cells from blood. These receptors were obtained from a man aged 25-45 years with type 1 diabetes.

This clone was found a few times. The CDR3, as DNA: TGTGCCTGGAGTGCATCCCGGAACACTGAAGCTTTCTTT. Its translation is CAWSASRNTEAFF. The chain carries TRBV30 and TRBJ1-1; D unclear. Deletions cut 1 base from V and 1 base from J, with 7 bases between. CDR1 and CDR2 (germline): GTSNPN, SVGIG (reference sequence). CDR3 length equals 13 residues.

The V gene is TRBV7-9, the J gene TRBJ1-1; maybe TRBD1 (5 bases). Germline V gene lookup returns CDR1 SEHNR and CDR2 FQNEAQ (reference sequence). The CDR3 extends over 15 amino acids. The V gene lost 6 bases and the J gene lost 1 base, with 15 bases spanning the gap. As DNA, the CDR3 is TGTGCCAGCAGGGGGACCGTCGGAGGGAACACTGAAGCTTTCTTT. Encoded protein: CASRGTVGGNTEAFF.

This clone was counted between two and nine times. This chain uses TRBV5-6 with TRBJ1-1; D not certain. Per germline, CDR1 SGHDT and CDR2 YYEEEE. Trimming cost V 0 bases and J 0 bases, with 9 bases left between them. The length of the CDR3 is 15 residues. The CDR3: CASSLGITMNTEAFF. In DNA, the CDR3 is TGTGCCAGCAGCTTGGGGATCACCATGAACACTGAAGCTTTCTTT.

V and J are TRBV5-1 and TRBJ1-4, with a possible D match to TRBD1 (6 bases). V dropped 2 bases and J dropped 5 bases, with 16 bases sitting between them. This CDR3 comprises 16 residues. Per germline, CDR1 SGHRS and CDR2 YFSETQ. The CDR3 DNA reads as TGCGCCAGCAGCTTAACCGGGACAAAAGGGAATGAAAAACTGTTTTTT. Amino acids: CASSLTGTKGNEKLFF.

A few counts support this clone. The same CDR3 is also encoded by other DNA sequences in this sample. The CDR3 DNA reads as TGTGCCTGGAGTGAGGGGCGAGAGACCCAGTACTTC. Translated: CAWSEGRETQYF. The chain links TRBV30 to TRBJ2-5, with D possibly matching TRBD1 (5 bases). Trimming removed 1 base from V and 4 bases from J, with 7 bases in between. Germline lookup yields CDR1 GTSNPN and CDR2 SVGIG (reference sequence). The CDR3 extends over 12 amino acids. Supplemented by reference TRBV30 and TRBJ2-5, the full variable domain reads SQTIHQWPATLVQPVGSPLSLECTVEGTSNPNLYWYRQAAGRGLQLLFYSVGIGQISSEVPQNLSASRPQDRQFILSSKKLLLSDSGFYLCAWSEGRETQYFGPGTRLLVL.

The J gene is TRBJ2-7, the V gene TRBV5-1; D might be TRBD1 (8 bases). V gave up 3 bases and J gave up 7 bases, with 17 bases separating them. This CDR3 spans 14 amino acids. CDR1 SGHRS and CDR2 YFSETQ come from the germline V gene. The CDR3 loop is CASSWTGTTGEQYF. The DNA of the CDR3 is TGCGCCAGCAGCTGGACAGGGACTACGGGAGAGCAGTACTTC.

This clone has ten or more counts. CDR3 sequence reads: CASSLSGLAGRYNEQFF. The CDR3 DNA sequence: TGTGCCAGCAGTCTCTCGGGACTAGCGGGCAGATACAATGAGCAGTTCTTC. The chain employs TRBV28 and TRBJ2-1, with TRBD2 matching over 12 bases. Germline V gene lookup returns CDR1 MDHEN and CDR2 SYDVKM. J was trimmed by 4 bases and V by 5 bases; bases with no gene match: 9. The CDR3 has 17 amino acids.

This clone showed up just a few times. The genes are TRBV20-1 and TRBJ1-1; D gene uncertain. Trimming took 3 bases from V and 8 from J, leaving 10 bases between them. This CDR3 has 11 amino acids. The germline V gene encodes CDR1 DFQATT and CDR2 SNEGSKA (reference sequence). The DNA of the CDR3 is TGCAGTGCTAGGTCCGGTGGAGAAGCTTTCTTT. Translation: CSARSGGEAFF.

This clone came up many times. This sequence joins TRBV7-9 and TRBJ2-3; 7 positions agree with TRBD1. The ends lost 3 bases at V and 3 bases at J; junction bases unmatched: 3. This CDR3 has 14 amino acids. Germline V gene data show CDR1 as SEHNR and CDR2 as FQNEAQ (reference sequence). The CDR3 DNA reads TGTGCCAGCAGCTTGAGGGGGCAAACAGATACGCAGTATTTT. Protein sequence: CASSLRGQTDTQYF.

The chain carries TRBV28 and TRBJ1-5; 8 nucleotides align to TRBD1. The CDR3 extends over 16 amino acids. V dropped 7 bases and J dropped 3; count of bases not matched to a gene: 11. Germline V gene sequence: CDR1 MDHEN, CDR2 SYDVKM. Here the CDR3 reads CASTSLKTGVNQPQHF. In nucleotides, the CDR3 is TGTGCCAGCACCTCGTTAAAGACAGGGGTCAATCAGCCCCAGCATTTT.

This clone was recorded a few times. CDR3 in amino acids: CSVQGLGNEQFF. The CDR3 DNA reads TGCAGCGTTCAGGGACTGGGCAATGAGCAGTTCTTC. The rearrangement uses TRBV29-1 and TRBJ2-1; a weak D match, TRBD2 (6 bases). With 5 bases removed from V and 6 bases from J, the gap between germline ends came to 11 bases. CDR1 and CDR2 from the germline V gene are SQVTM and ANQGSEA. CDR3 length: 12 amino acids.

Only a few counts were recorded for this clone. The V call is TRBV18, the J call TRBJ2-6; TRBD1 might be the D (6 bases). Trimming took off 6 bases at V and 8 bases at J, with 20 bases between the two ends. Germline CDR1 KGHSH, CDR2 LQKENI. The CDR3 sequence is 16 residues long. CDR3 sequence: CASSVQELTGSNVLTF. The CDR3 DNA sequence: TGTGCCAGCTCTGTGCAGGAATTGACAGGTTCCAACGTCCTGACTTTC.

For the CDR3, the DNA is TGTGCCAGCAGCTTAGGGGGTAGCGTCAGACGCTACACCTTC. It translates to CASSLGGSVRRYTF. The chain employs TRBV7-2 and TRBJ1-2, with D hard to call. Trimming took 1 base from V and 9 from J, leaving 15 bases between them. CDR3 length: 14 residues. Germline CDR1 is SGHTA and CDR2 is FQGNSA.

V gene TRBV6-5 combines with J gene TRBJ2-4; the match to TRBD2 covers 8 bases. Per the germline V gene, CDR1 is MNHEY and CDR2 is SVGAGI. Losses at the gene ends were 11 bases for V and 9 bases for J; bases not matched to a gene: 9. The CDR3 sequence is 12 residues long. The CDR3 DNA reads as TGTGCCTCCGGAATAGCGGGGACCATTCAGTACTTC. It translates to CASGIAGTIQYF.

The chain employs TRBV9 and TRBJ1-2; TRBD1 is a possible D gene (6 bases). This CDR3 comprises 13 residues. CDR1 is SGDLS and CDR2 is YYNGEE in the germline V gene. V lost 3 bases and J 4 bases, leaving 10 bases between the germline ends. CDR3 in DNA: TGTGCCAGCAGCGCCAGGGGCTCCTATGGCTACACCTTC. This sequence encodes CASSARGSYGYTF.

This clone was counted between two and nine times. The chain is built from TRBV11-2 and TRBJ2-6; no firm D call. V lost 7 bases, J lost 0 bases, and 10 bases lay in between. This CDR3 spans 15 amino acids. CDR1 is SGHAT and CDR2 is FQNNGV in the germline V gene. The CDR3 DNA reads as TGTGCCAGCATCGCATTCCTCTCTGGGGCCAACGTCCTGACTTTC. It yields the protein CASIAFLSGANVLTF.

The rearrangement links TRBV9 to TRBJ2-7; weak D call: TRBD2 (6 bases). The germline V gene encodes CDR1 SGDLS and CDR2 YYNGEE. The CDR3 spans 14 residues. V lost 1 base and J lost 6, with 14 bases in between. The CDR3 DNA sequence: TGTGCCAGCAGCGTACTGGGGACCGGGGGCGAGCAGTACTTC. Amino acids: CASSVLGTGGEQYF.

This clone was picked up a small number of times. Other DNA sequences in the sample encode the same CDR3. V is TRBV7-2 and J is TRBJ2-5; D is perhaps TRBD2 (6 bases). Germline CDR1 reads SGHTA; CDR2 reads FQGNSA. The CDR3 sequence is 15 residues long. Between the trimmed V and J ends, which lost 1 base and 0 bases, there was a span of 9 bases. CDR3 region: CASSLVGGYQETQYF. The CDR3 bases are TGTGCCAGCAGCTTAGTCGGGGGTTACCAAGAGACCCAGTACTTC.

The chain recombines TRBV5-4 with TRBJ2-7; tentative D call: TRBD2 (6 bases). The CDR3 sequence is 13 residues long. Germline values: CDR1 SGHNT, CDR2 YYREEE (reference sequence). Trimming stripped 4 bases from V and 7 bases from J, with 15 bases between. The chain's CDR3 is CASSLQRADEQYF. The CDR3 bases are TGTGCCAGCAGCCTCCAGCGGGCGGATGAGCAGTACTTC.

This clone has only a few counts. A junction boundary mismatches the germline segment, possibly from a read error. This sequence joins TRBV5-1 and TRBJ2-6; 7 bases map to TRBD1. This CDR3 region has 13 residues. Germline CDR1 reads SGHRS; CDR2 reads YFSETQ. As DNA, the CDR3 is TGCGCCAGCAGCTTGGGAGAGGGGGCGGTTCTGGCTTTC. Protein sequence: CASSLGEGAVLAF.

V is TRBV27 and J is TRBJ1-1; possibly TRBD1 for D (6 bases). Germline lookup yields CDR1 MNHEY and CDR2 SMNVEV (reference sequence). This CDR3 spans 14 amino acids. The V end lost 5 bases, the J end lost 1 base, and 11 bases lay between the germline ends. CDR3 sequence reads: CASSITGSNTEAFF. The CDR3 region has the DNA TGTGCCAGCAGTATCACAGGGTCGAACACTGAAGCTTTCTTT.

This chain uses TRBV9 with TRBJ2-1; perhaps TRBD1 as D (6 bases). Trimming cost V 3 bases and J 4 bases, with 14 bases left between them. CDR3 size: 15 residues. Per the germline V gene, CDR1 is SGDLS and CDR2 is YYNGEE. The DNA of the CDR3 is TGTGCCAGCAGCGCGACGGCGAGGGGGTACAATGAGCAGTTCTTC. Its protein product is CASSATARGYNEQFF.

The V call is TRBV9, the J call TRBJ2-5, with TRBD2 matching over 9 bases. Germline V lookup: CDR1 SGDLS, CDR2 YYNGEE. The trim removed 2 bases at V and 2 bases at J, leaving 4 bases unmatched. The CDR3 covers 15 residues. CDR3 in amino acids: CASSVLSGGQETQYF. The CDR3 coding sequence is TGTGCCAGCAGCGTGCTCAGCGGGGGGCAAGAGACCCAGTACTTC.

The chain links TRBV7-9 to TRBJ2-3; 9 bases are a match to TRBD2. Losses at the gene ends were 2 bases for V and 0 bases for J; bases not matched to a gene: 0. CDR1 and CDR2 from the germline V gene are SEHNR and FQNEAQ (reference sequence). The CDR3 loop spans 15 amino acids. The CDR3 DNA sequence: TGTGCCAGCAGCTTACTAGCGGGGAGCACAGATACGCAGTATTTT. Protein sequence: CASSLLAGSTDTQYF.

V is TRBV7-2 and J is TRBJ2-5; TRBD2 might be the D (5 bases). There are 13 residues in the CDR3. Per the germline V gene, CDR1 is SGHTA and CDR2 is FQGNSA. V lost 5 bases to trimming and J lost 4 bases, with 11 bases between them. The CDR3 here is CASSRSEAETQYF. CDR3 bases: TGTGCCAGCAGCCGTAGCGAGGCAGAGACCCAGTACTTC.

In its sample, this clone was seen many times. The genes are TRBV4-3 and TRBJ2-7; 9 positions match TRBD1. After removal of 4 bases from V and 4 bases from J, the junction contained 11 bases not matched to a gene. Germline CDR1 LGHNA, CDR2 YSLEER. The CDR3 is made up of 16 amino acids. The CDR3 sequence: CASSPGTGTPRYEQYF. CDR3 DNA: TGCGCCAGCAGCCCCGGGACAGGGACCCCAAGGTACGAGCAGTACTTC.

The chain employs TRBV19 and TRBJ2-2; D is possibly TRBD1 (5 bases). The germline V and J ends were trimmed by 4 bases and 5 bases, with 11 bases remaining between them. CDR1 is LNHDA, CDR2 SQIVND, per germline (reference sequence). The CDR3 is 14 amino acids. The CDR3 loop is CASSTRQRTGELFF. The CDR3 DNA follows: TGTGCCAGTAGTACGCGACAGCGAACCGGGGAGCTGTTTTTT.

Only a few counts were recorded for this clone. The chain uses TRBV6-5 and TRBJ2-3; the match to TRBD2 covers 7 bases. The length of the CDR3 is 15 residues. Germline V gene sequence: CDR1 MNHEY, CDR2 SVGAGI. With V trimmed by 9 bases and J by 2 bases, 11 bases remained unmatched. CDR3 sequence reads: CASRGGVRHTDTQYF. Here the CDR3 DNA reads TGTGCCAGTAGGGGAGGGGTCCGCCACACAGATACGCAGTATTTT.